In this sample, the clone carrying this T cell receptor beta chain turned up many times. Its antigen remains unidentified. The entry originates in a study of T cells in Graves' hyperthyroidism and ophthalmopathy. Study-wide context: Peripheral blood was drawn at first diagnosis, prior to all treatment. Study-wide results and caveats: Median prediction lead before ophthalmopathy onset was 5 to 7.5 months with the model. Most clonotypes expanded in thyroid above 0.001 were likewise present in blood.

With 6 bases removed from V and 2 bases from J, the gap between germline ends came to 13 bases. The V gene's germline CDR1 is MDHEN and CDR2 SYDVKM. The CDR3 spans 14 residues. Patients showing uncontrolled infection, other autoimmune disease, pregnancy or lactation were ineligible. Regions amplified from RNA transcripts were the TCR beta CDR3 regions. HTBI primers were the set used in a first-round RT-PCR of the TCR CDR3. TCRdb reprocessed the multiplex PCR reads via MiXCR and lists one record per CDR3 protein. The table has a few hundred thousand distinct CDR3 sequences, 14% to 15% seen once. This chain connects TRBV28 to TRBJ1-1; maybe TRBD1 (5 bases). The sequenced material came from blood. The source is a woman younger than 45 with Graves' hyperthyroidism. The CDR3 DNA reads TGTGCCAGCAGAGCCAGGGTGCGAAACACTGAAGCTTTCTTT. Amino acid sequence: CASRARVRNTEAFF. The full variable domain, its missing parts supplied by reference TRBV28 and TRBJ1-1, is DVKVTQSSRYLVKRTGEKVFLECVQDMDHENMFWYRQDPGLGLRLIYFSYDVKMKEKGDIPEGYSVSREKKERFSLILESASTNQTSMYLCASRARVRNTEAFFGQGTRLTVV.